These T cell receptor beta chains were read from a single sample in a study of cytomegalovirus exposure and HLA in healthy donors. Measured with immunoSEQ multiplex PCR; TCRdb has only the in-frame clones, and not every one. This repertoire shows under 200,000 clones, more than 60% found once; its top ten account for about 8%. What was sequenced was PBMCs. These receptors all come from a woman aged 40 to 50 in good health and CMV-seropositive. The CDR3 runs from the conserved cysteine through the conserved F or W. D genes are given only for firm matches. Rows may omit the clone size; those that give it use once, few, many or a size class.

cdr3_nt: TGCGCCAGCAGCCTGAGCGTGGGGCGAAGGACAGATACGCAGTATTTT
cdr3_aa: CASSLSVGRRTDTQYF
j_call: TRBJ2-3
cdr3_length: 16
d_call: .
clone_size: .
v_call: TRBV4-1

cdr3_nt: TGTTCCAGCAGCTTAGGGACAGGGCTGGACAATGAGCAGTTCTTC
cdr3_aa: CSSSLGTGLDNEQFF
j_call: TRBJ2-1
cdr3_length: 15
d_call: TRBD1
clone_size: .
v_call: TRBV7-9

cdr3_nt: TGTGCCAGCAGTTACGGGGACAGGGTTGCGTACGAGCAGTACTTC
cdr3_aa: CASSYGDRVAYEQYF
j_call: TRBJ2-7
cdr3_length: 15
d_call: TRBD1
clone_size: .
v_call: TRBV6-6

cdr3_nt: TGCAGCGTTGTCGGCGGGAGTGGGGATCGCGAGCAGTACTTC
cdr3_aa: CSVVGGSGDREQYF
j_call: TRBJ2-7
cdr3_length: 14
d_call: TRBD2
clone_size: .
v_call: TRBV29-1

cdr3_nt: TGCAGTACTCACCGAGGAGGGGAGACCCAGTACTTC
cdr3_aa: CSTHRGGETQYF
j_call: TRBJ2-5
cdr3_length: 12
d_call: .
clone_size: .
v_call: TRBV29-1

cdr3_nt: TGCGCCAGCAGCCAAGCCCTAGCGGGAGCTGAGCAGTTCTTC
cdr3_aa: CASSQALAGAEQFF
j_call: TRBJ2-1
cdr3_length: 14
d_call: TRBD2
clone_size: few
v_call: TRBV4-1

cdr3_nt: TGTGCCAGCAGGAGAGCGGGAGAGATAAACTCCTACGAGCAGTACTTC
cdr3_aa: CASRRAGEINSYEQYF
j_call: TRBJ2-7
cdr3_length: 16
d_call: TRBD2
clone_size: .
v_call: TRBV28

cdr3_nt: TGTGCCAGCAGCCGCCCACAGGGGAGCGCTAGCGGGAGAACAGATACGCAGTATTTT
cdr3_aa: CASSRPQGSASGRTDTQYF
j_call: TRBJ2-3
cdr3_length: 19
d_call: TRBD2
clone_size: .
v_call: TRBV4-2

cdr3_nt: TGTGCCAGCAGCTTAGGAGGGGGCGCAGATACGCAGTATTTT
cdr3_aa: CASSLGGGADTQYF
j_call: TRBJ2-3
cdr3_length: 14
d_call: TRBD1
clone_size: .
v_call: TRBV11-3

cdr3_nt: TGTGCCAGCAGCTGGCGGGGGAACACCATATATTTT
cdr3_aa: CASSWRGNTIYF
j_call: TRBJ1-3
cdr3_length: 12
d_call: .
clone_size: .
v_call: TRBV5-6

cdr3_nt: TGTGCCAGCAGCTCAACCGGGACACCCTACGAGCAGTACTTC
cdr3_aa: CASSSTGTPYEQYF
j_call: TRBJ2-7
cdr3_length: 14
d_call: .
clone_size: .
v_call: TRBV7-9

cdr3_nt: TGTGCCTGGGAAGGCCTGGAGGGGGCTGTGTCCGATGAGCAGTTCTTC
cdr3_aa: CAWEGLEGAVSDEQFF
j_call: TRBJ2-1
cdr3_length: 16
d_call: .
clone_size: .
v_call: TRBV30

cdr3_nt: TGTGCCAGCAGTTACCAGGGACAGTACATGAACACTGAAGCTTTCTTT
cdr3_aa: CASSYQGQYMNTEAFF
j_call: TRBJ1-1
cdr3_length: 16
d_call: TRBD1
clone_size: few
v_call: TRBV6-5

cdr3_nt: TGTGCCAGCATCCCTGGGGCGTACCAAGAGACCCAGTACTTC
cdr3_aa: CASIPGAYQETQYF
j_call: TRBJ2-5
cdr3_length: 14
d_call: .
clone_size: .
v_call: TRBV2

cdr3_nt: TGTGCCAGTAGTATTCACCTAGAAGCGGGAGTGGCCGGGGAGCTGTTTTTT
cdr3_aa: CASSIHLEAGVAGELFF
j_call: TRBJ2-2
cdr3_length: 17
d_call: TRBD2
clone_size: .
v_call: TRBV19

cdr3_nt: TGTGCCAGCAGTGCAAGACAGGGATTGAACACTGAAGCTTTCTTT
cdr3_aa: CASSARQGLNTEAFF
j_call: TRBJ1-1
cdr3_length: 15
d_call: TRBD1
clone_size: .
v_call: TRBV6-5

cdr3_nt: TGCGCCAGCAGCCCCGGGACAACCTCCTCAGCTGGCTACACCTTC
cdr3_aa: CASSPGTTSSAGYTF
j_call: TRBJ1-2
cdr3_length: 15
d_call: .
clone_size: once
v_call: TRBV5-1

cdr3_nt: TGTGCCAGCAGGGTGGGACAGTCCACAGATACGCAGTATTTT
cdr3_aa: CASRVGQSTDTQYF
j_call: TRBJ2-3
cdr3_length: 14
d_call: TRBD1
clone_size: few
v_call: TRBV7-6

cdr3_nt: TGTGCCAGCAGCTTAGGGATCCTAGCGGCCCTACAAGAGACCCAGTACTTC
cdr3_aa: CASSLGILAALQETQYF
j_call: TRBJ2-5
cdr3_length: 17
d_call: TRBD2
clone_size: .
v_call: TRBV11-2

cdr3_nt: TGCGCCAGCAGCCTAGGGCTAGCGGATTCTAGCACAGATACGCAGTATTTT
cdr3_aa: CASSLGLADSSTDTQYF
j_call: TRBJ2-3
cdr3_length: 17
d_call: TRBD2
clone_size: .
v_call: TRBV5-1

cdr3_nt: TGTGCCAGCAGTCCACAGGTGACCTACGAGCAGTACTTC
cdr3_aa: CASSPQVTYEQYF
j_call: TRBJ2-7
cdr3_length: 13
d_call: .
clone_size: .
v_call: TRBV7-2

cdr3_nt: TGTGCCAGCACCAGCGGGATTCCCCCGTCGGGTGAGCAGTTCTTC
cdr3_aa: CASTSGIPPSGEQFF
j_call: TRBJ2-1
cdr3_length: 15
d_call: TRBD2
clone_size: once
v_call: TRBV28

cdr3_nt: TGTGCCAGTACGCCAGGAGGCGAGGCTTACGAGCAGTACTTC
cdr3_aa: CASTPGGEAYEQYF
j_call: TRBJ2-7
cdr3_length: 14
d_call: .
clone_size: few
v_call: TRBV19

cdr3_nt: TGCAGCGTTGAAGATCGGGAACAACTGTTTTTT
cdr3_aa: CSVEDREQLFF
j_call: TRBJ1-4
cdr3_length: 11
d_call: .
clone_size: .
v_call: TRBV29-1

cdr3_nt: TGTTCCAGCAGCCAAGTTAGGGACAGAACTAGTGGGGTATCGAATGAGCAGTTCTTC
cdr3_aa: CSSSQVRDRTSGVSNEQFF
j_call: TRBJ2-1
cdr3_length: 19
d_call: TRBD1
clone_size: few
v_call: TRBV7-9

cdr3_nt: TGCAGCGTTCTTTCCGGGGCCAACGTCCTGACTTTC
cdr3_aa: CSVLSGANVLTF
j_call: TRBJ2-6
cdr3_length: 12
d_call: .
clone_size: .
v_call: TRBV29-1

cdr3_nt: TGTGCCAGCAGAGACCGGGGACAGCGACAGGTTAACTATGGCTACACCTTC
cdr3_aa: CASRDRGQRQVNYGYTF
j_call: TRBJ1-2
cdr3_length: 17
d_call: TRBD1
clone_size: .
v_call: TRBV28

cdr3_nt: TGTGCCAGCAGCACATGGAGTCTGCCCCAGCATTTT
cdr3_aa: CASSTWSLPQHF
j_call: TRBJ1-5
cdr3_length: 12
d_call: .
clone_size: .
v_call: TRBV6-5

cdr3_nt: TGTGCCAGTAGTAAGACTAGCGTCGGGGGCGAGCAGTACTTC
cdr3_aa: CASSKTSVGGEQYF
j_call: TRBJ2-7
cdr3_length: 14
d_call: TRBD2
clone_size: few
v_call: TRBV19

cdr3_nt: TGTGCCAGCAGCTTAGGGGGGCTAAGCTCCTACGAGCAGTACTTC
cdr3_aa: CASSLGGLSSYEQYF
j_call: TRBJ2-7
cdr3_length: 15
d_call: .
clone_size: few
v_call: TRBV7-2

cdr3_nt: TGTGCCAGCAGTTTATTCTCTAGCGGGAGTCTTGTCGAGCAGTACTTC
cdr3_aa: CASSLFSSGSLVEQYF
j_call: TRBJ2-7
cdr3_length: 16
d_call: TRBD2
clone_size: .
v_call: TRBV28

cdr3_nt: TGTGCCAGCAGCGTAGCTAAACGTAACCCGGGGTATGGCTACACCTTC
cdr3_aa: CASSVAKRNPGYGYTF
j_call: TRBJ1-2
cdr3_length: 16
d_call: .
clone_size: .
v_call: TRBV9

cdr3_nt: TGTGCCAGCAGTCGGCGACAAGGAATGAACACTGAAGCTTTCTTT
cdr3_aa: CASSRRQGMNTEAFF
j_call: TRBJ1-1
cdr3_length: 15
d_call: .
clone_size: .
v_call: TRBV2

cdr3_nt: TGTGCCAGCAGTTTTCGAATTGCCGGGACTGTTTCGACAGATACGCAGTATTTT
cdr3_aa: CASSFRIAGTVSTDTQYF
j_call: TRBJ2-3
cdr3_length: 18
d_call: .
clone_size: once
v_call: TRBV28

cdr3_nt: TGTGCCACCAGCAGAGCTAACGGCGGACTAGCGGATCAAGAGACCCAGTACTTC
cdr3_aa: CATSRANGGLADQETQYF
j_call: TRBJ2-5
cdr3_length: 18
d_call: TRBD2
clone_size: few
v_call: TRBV15

cdr3_nt: TGTGCCAGCAGCTTAGCTAGCGGGATCTACAATGAGCAGTTCTTC
cdr3_aa: CASSLASGIYNEQFF
j_call: TRBJ2-1
cdr3_length: 15
d_call: TRBD2
clone_size: .
v_call: TRBV7-2

cdr3_nt: TGTGCCAGTAGCCTGACTAGCGGGAGGGCCTACGAGCAGTACTTC
cdr3_aa: CASSLTSGRAYEQYF
j_call: TRBJ2-7
cdr3_length: 15
d_call: TRBD2
clone_size: .
v_call: TRBV19

cdr3_nt: TGTGCCAGCAACAAGCGGGAGAGGGGCACAGATACGCAGTATTTT
cdr3_aa: CASNKRERGTDTQYF
j_call: TRBJ2-3
cdr3_length: 15
d_call: TRBD2
clone_size: .
v_call: TRBV28

cdr3_nt: TGTGCCAGCAGTTACATAGATAATGAAAAACTGTTTTTT
cdr3_aa: CASSYIDNEKLFF
j_call: TRBJ1-4
cdr3_length: 13
d_call: .
clone_size: few
v_call: TRBV6-6

cdr3_nt: TGTGCCAGCACGCTAGGGACAGAAAATTCACCCCTCCACTTT
cdr3_aa: CASTLGTENSPLHF
j_call: TRBJ1-6
cdr3_length: 14
d_call: TRBD1
clone_size: once
v_call: TRBV6-1

cdr3_nt: TGTGCCAGCAGCTTGGACCAGACAGGGTGGGCCCCAAAGTACTTC
cdr3_aa: CASSLDQTGWAPKYF
j_call: TRBJ2-7
cdr3_length: 15
d_call: TRBD1
clone_size: once
v_call: TRBV5-6

cdr3_nt: TGTGCCAGCAGTTTGGGAAGGGGAGGCCTTAGCACAGATACGCAGTATTTT
cdr3_aa: CASSLGRGGLSTDTQYF
j_call: TRBJ2-3
cdr3_length: 17
d_call: .
clone_size: .
v_call: TRBV27

cdr3_nt: TGTGCCTGGAGTGTCGTACAGGCGGGCTACACCTTC
cdr3_aa: CAWSVVQAGYTF
j_call: TRBJ1-2
cdr3_length: 12
d_call: .
clone_size: .
v_call: TRBV30

cdr3_nt: TGTGCCAGCAGTTGGCAGGACTACTACGAGCAGTACTTC
cdr3_aa: CASSWQDYYEQYF
j_call: TRBJ2-7
cdr3_length: 13
d_call: .
clone_size: .
v_call: TRBV28

cdr3_nt: TGTGCCAGCAGTTACTCGTCAGGGGGCCTGAAGACCCAGTACTTC
cdr3_aa: CASSYSSGGLKTQYF
j_call: TRBJ2-5
cdr3_length: 15
d_call: TRBD1
clone_size: .
v_call: TRBV6-5

cdr3_nt: TGTGCCAGCAGCCCCAGGGAGGGGCGGGATCAGAAGGATACGCAGTATTTT
cdr3_aa: CASSPREGRDQKDTQYF
j_call: TRBJ2-3
cdr3_length: 17
d_call: TRBD2
clone_size: .
v_call: TRBV7-9

cdr3_nt: TGTGCCAGCAGCTCGCAACAGAGCCCTTCGGCGTACGAGCAGTACTTC
cdr3_aa: CASSSQQSPSAYEQYF
j_call: TRBJ2-7
cdr3_length: 16
d_call: .
clone_size: .
v_call: TRBV5-4

cdr3_nt: TGTGCCAGCAGCTTAAGACAGGGCGTTGAAAAACTGTTTTTT
cdr3_aa: CASSLRQGVEKLFF
j_call: TRBJ1-4
cdr3_length: 14
d_call: TRBD1
clone_size: .
v_call: TRBV7-9

cdr3_nt: TGTGCCAGCAGTTTAATTCGAGTAGGAAACACCATATATTTT
cdr3_aa: CASSLIRVGNTIYF
j_call: TRBJ1-3
cdr3_length: 14
d_call: .
clone_size: .
v_call: TRBV28

cdr3_nt: TGTGCCTGCTCGACGGAGCCTAACTATGGCTACACCTTC
cdr3_aa: CACSTEPNYGYTF
j_call: TRBJ1-2
cdr3_length: 13
d_call: .
clone_size: .
v_call: TRBV30

cdr3_nt: TGCGCCAGCAGCCAAGATTTCCTAGCGGGAGGTCTGGGCGGGGAGCTGTTTTTT
cdr3_aa: CASSQDFLAGGLGGELFF
j_call: TRBJ2-2
cdr3_length: 18
d_call: TRBD2
clone_size: .
v_call: TRBV4-1

cdr3_nt: TGTGCCAGCAGTCGGTTAGCGGGGGACAGCACAGATACGCAGTATTTT
cdr3_aa: CASSRLAGDSTDTQYF
j_call: TRBJ2-3
cdr3_length: 16
d_call: TRBD2
clone_size: once
v_call: TRBV28

cdr3_nt: TGTGCCATCAGTGAGATACAGGGGACTGAAGCTTTCTTT
cdr3_aa: CAISEIQGTEAFF
j_call: TRBJ1-1
cdr3_length: 13
d_call: TRBD1
clone_size: .
v_call: TRBV10-3

cdr3_nt: TGTGCCAGCAGCTTTTTTAGGGCGGGGTTGGGCAATGAGCAGTTCTTC
cdr3_aa: CASSFFRAGLGNEQFF
j_call: TRBJ2-1
cdr3_length: 16
d_call: .
clone_size: .
v_call: TRBV7-8

cdr3_nt: TGTGCCAGCAGCTTAGAGGTGGTTCAGTCAGGACAGCTGTTC
cdr3_aa: CASSLEVVQSGQLF
j_call: TRBJ2-7
cdr3_length: 14
d_call: .
clone_size: .
v_call: TRBV7-8